The clone carrying this T cell receptor (beta chain) came up a few times. The target antigen is unknown. Germline V CDR1 and CDR2: SGHTA, FQGNSA. V lost 1 base to trimming and J lost 7 bases, with 14 bases between them. The CDR3 consists of 15 residues. There were at least 6 micrograms of total RNA extracted from every sample. These data come from a study of blood T cells in healthy people across ages. Background on the study: About one barcoded beta molecule was captured per two T cells (by template switching).

Broader study findings: While age rose, TCR beta diversity per million T cells dropped in a roughly linear way. Leaving the PBMCs unsorted stopped any conclusive comparison of naive versus antigen-experienced cells.

Together with a sample-barcoded 5' primer, a J-beta primer mix was included in a second PCR lasting roughly 7 to 11 cycles. TCRdb passed the 5' RACE reads through MiXCR, listing each CDR3 protein once. The top ten clones hold around 30% of a sample with hundreds of thousands of distinct CDR3 sequences, 35% to 50% of them seen once. Material: blood. This clonotype originated in a man older than 75 in good health. This chain links TRBV7-2 with TRBJ1-5; no reliable D call. As DNA, the CDR3 is TGTGCCAGCAGCTTAGATGTGGGTAGGTTACAGCCCCAGCATTTT. Protein product: CASSLDVGRLQPQHF.